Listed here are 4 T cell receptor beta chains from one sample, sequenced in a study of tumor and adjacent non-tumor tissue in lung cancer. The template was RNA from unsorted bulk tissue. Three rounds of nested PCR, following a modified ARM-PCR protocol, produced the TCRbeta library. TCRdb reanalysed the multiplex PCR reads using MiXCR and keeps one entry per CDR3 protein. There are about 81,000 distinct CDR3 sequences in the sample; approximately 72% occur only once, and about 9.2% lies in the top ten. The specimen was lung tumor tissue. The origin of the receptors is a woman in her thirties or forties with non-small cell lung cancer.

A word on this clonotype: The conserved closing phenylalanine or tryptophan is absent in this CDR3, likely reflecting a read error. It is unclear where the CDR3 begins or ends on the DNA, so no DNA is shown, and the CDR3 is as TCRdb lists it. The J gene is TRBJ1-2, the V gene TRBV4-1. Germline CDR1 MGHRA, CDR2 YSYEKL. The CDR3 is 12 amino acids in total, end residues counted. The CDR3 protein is CASSQRGHGYAI.

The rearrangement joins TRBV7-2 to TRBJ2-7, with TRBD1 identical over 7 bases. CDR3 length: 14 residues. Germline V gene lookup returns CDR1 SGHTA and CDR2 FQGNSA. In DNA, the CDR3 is TGTGCCAGCAGCCGTCGACAGGGTATCTGCGAGCACTACGTC. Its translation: CASSRRQGICEHYV.

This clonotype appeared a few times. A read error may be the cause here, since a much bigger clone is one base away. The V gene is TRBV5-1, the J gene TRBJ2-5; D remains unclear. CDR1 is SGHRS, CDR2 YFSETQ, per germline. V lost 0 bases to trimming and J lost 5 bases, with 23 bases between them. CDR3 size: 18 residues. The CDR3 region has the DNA TGCGCCAGCAGCTTGGGCCTAAGGTCAAGACATAATATGGAGACCCAGTACTTC. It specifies CASSLGLRSRHNMETQYF.

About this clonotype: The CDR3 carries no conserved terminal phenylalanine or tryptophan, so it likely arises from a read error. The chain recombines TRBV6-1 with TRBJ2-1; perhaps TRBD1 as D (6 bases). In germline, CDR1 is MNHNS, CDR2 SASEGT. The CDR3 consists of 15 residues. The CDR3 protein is CAIRATGPTYNEQFL. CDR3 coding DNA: TGTGCTATCCGCGCGACAGGACCTACCTACAATGAGCAGTTCTTA.